This TCR beta chain stems from a study of shared T cell receptors in the human thymus. CDR3 length equals 11 residues. The germline V gene encodes CDR1 DFQATT and CDR2 SNEGSKA (reference sequence). The V end was cut by 0 bases, the J end by 13 bases, with 13 bases between. Clones were read by immunoSEQ multiplex PCR, and TCRdb kept only the in-frame ones, dropping some. The sample lists roughly 700,000 clones; more than 75% were seen once. Separately, the same data were catalogued under a study of human thymus T cells. From that report: Resections from corrective heart surgery supplied the thymus tissue.

Sequencing was done on a sample of thymocytes. The clonotype originates from a boy under three years old with a congenital heart defect. The chain carries TRBV20-1 and TRBJ2-7; D may be TRBD2 (6 bases). CDR3: CSARDKEGGYF. Written as DNA, the CDR3 is TGCAGTGCTAGAGATAAGGAGGGTGGTTACTTC.